One sample yielded the 4 T cell receptor beta chains listed below, sequenced in a study of cytomegalovirus exposure and HLA in healthy donors. With 60 Vbeta and 13 Jbeta primers, the PCR was carried out. The table came from immunoSEQ multiplex PCR; TCRdb's copy has only in-frame clones and leaves some out. This table has some 120,000 clones, around 68% appearing once. The sample taken for sequencing was PBMCs. The receptors stem from a middle-aged man in good health and CMV-seropositive.

The chain recombines TRBV7-6 with TRBJ2-1; 7 nucleotides agree with TRBD2. CDR1 SGHVS and CDR2 FNYEAQ come from the germline V gene. Trimming took 4 bases from V and 0 from J; bases not matched to a gene: 12. This CDR3 is built from 18 residues. The CDR3 DNA reads as TGTGCCAGCAGCTCGAGGGGCGGGGGTGCGAGCTCCTACAATGAGCAGTTCTTC. This sequence encodes CASSSRGGGASSYNEQFF.

This clone was counted a single time. J is TRBJ1-1 and V is TRBV5-1, with D perhaps matching TRBD1 (6 bases). The ends were cut back, 4 bases at V and 4 bases at J, with 14 bases in the middle. This CDR3 is 14 amino acids long. CDR1 and CDR2 from the germline V gene are SGHRS and YFSETQ. CDR3 residues: CASSLKQGSTEAFF. CDR3 sequence (DNA): TGCGCCAGCAGCCTGAAACAGGGAAGCACTGAAGCTTTCTTT.

Remarks on this clone: This sample also contains other DNA sequences that code for the same CDR3. The chain links TRBV19 to TRBJ2-1; no clear D gene. The germline CDR1 and CDR2 sequences are LNHDA and SQIVND (reference sequence). Between the trimmed V and J ends, which lost 3 bases and 7 bases, there was a span of 13 bases. The CDR3 runs 14 residues. In DNA, the CDR3 is TGTGCCAGTAGTATCGTTGCCGCCGGGAATGAGCAGTTCTTC. This translates into CASSIVAAGNEQFF.

The sample holds one count of this clone. The chain links TRBV28 to TRBJ2-1; D possibly corresponds to TRBD1 (5 bases). The germline V gene encodes CDR1 MDHEN and CDR2 SYDVKM. The CDR3 loop spans 13 amino acids. V lost 4 bases to trimming and J lost 4 bases, with 8 bases between them. CDR3 loop: CASSSTDYNEQFF. CDR3 DNA sequence: TGTGCCAGCAGTTCGACAGATTACAATGAGCAGTTCTTC.